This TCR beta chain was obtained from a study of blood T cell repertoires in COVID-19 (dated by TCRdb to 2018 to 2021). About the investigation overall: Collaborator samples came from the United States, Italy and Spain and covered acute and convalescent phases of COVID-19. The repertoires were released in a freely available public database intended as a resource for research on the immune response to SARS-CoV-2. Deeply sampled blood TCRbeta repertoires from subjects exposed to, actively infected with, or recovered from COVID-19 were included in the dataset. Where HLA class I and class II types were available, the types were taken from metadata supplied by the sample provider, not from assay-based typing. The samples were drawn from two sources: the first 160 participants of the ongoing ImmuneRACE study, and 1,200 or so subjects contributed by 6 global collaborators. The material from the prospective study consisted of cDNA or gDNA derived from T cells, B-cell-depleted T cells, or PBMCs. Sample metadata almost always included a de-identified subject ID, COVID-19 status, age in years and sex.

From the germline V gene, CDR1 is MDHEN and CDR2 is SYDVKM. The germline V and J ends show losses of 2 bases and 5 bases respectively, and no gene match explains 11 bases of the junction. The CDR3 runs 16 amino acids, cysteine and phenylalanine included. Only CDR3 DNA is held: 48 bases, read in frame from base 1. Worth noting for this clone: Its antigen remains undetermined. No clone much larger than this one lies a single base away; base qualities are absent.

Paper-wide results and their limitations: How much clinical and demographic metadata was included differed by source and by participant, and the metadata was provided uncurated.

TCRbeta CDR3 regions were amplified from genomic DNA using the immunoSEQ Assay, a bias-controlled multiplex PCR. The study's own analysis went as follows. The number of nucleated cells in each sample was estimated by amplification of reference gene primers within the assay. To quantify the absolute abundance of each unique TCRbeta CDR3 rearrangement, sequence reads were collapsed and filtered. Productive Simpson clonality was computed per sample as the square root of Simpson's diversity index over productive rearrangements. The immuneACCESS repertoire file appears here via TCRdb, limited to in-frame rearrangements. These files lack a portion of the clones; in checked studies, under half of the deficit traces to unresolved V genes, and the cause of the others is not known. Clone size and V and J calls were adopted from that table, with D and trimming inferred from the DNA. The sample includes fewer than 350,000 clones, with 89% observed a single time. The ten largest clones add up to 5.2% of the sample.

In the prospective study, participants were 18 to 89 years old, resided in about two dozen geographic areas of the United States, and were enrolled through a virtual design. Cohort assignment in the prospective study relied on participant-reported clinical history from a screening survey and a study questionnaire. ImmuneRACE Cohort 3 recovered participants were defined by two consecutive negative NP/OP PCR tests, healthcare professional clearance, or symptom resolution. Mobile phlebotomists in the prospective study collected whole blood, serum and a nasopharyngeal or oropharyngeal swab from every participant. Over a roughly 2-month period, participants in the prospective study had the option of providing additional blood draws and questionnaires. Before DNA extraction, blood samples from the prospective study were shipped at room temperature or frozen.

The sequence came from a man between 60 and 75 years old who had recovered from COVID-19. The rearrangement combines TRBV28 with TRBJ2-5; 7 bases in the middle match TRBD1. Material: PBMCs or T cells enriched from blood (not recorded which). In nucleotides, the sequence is TGTGCCAGCAGTTTACCACCTACAGGGGCGCGGGAGACCCAGTACTTC. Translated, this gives CASSLPPTGARETQYF.